The 21 T cell receptor beta chains reported below all come from one sample, sequenced in a study of cytomegalovirus exposure and HLA in healthy donors (dated by TCRdb to between 2016 and 2019). Library preparation used the immunoSEQ multiplex PCR assay. A mixture of 60 forward primers for TCR Vbeta segments and 13 reverse primers for TCR Jbeta segments was used in the multiplex PCR. TCRdb retrieved this table from immuneACCESS and kept in-frame rearrangements only. Not all clones are present; in checked studies, unresolved V genes account for under half, and no reason is known for the remainder. In this sample the table shows some 110,000 clones, approximately 78% of which occur a single time. The biggest ten clones account for about 1.7% of the sample. Sequenced sample: PBMCs. The receptors shown here come from a woman aged 40-49 years in good health and CMV-seronegative.

This clone was seen only once. This rearrangement joins TRBV19 to TRBJ2-5; a weak D match, TRBD2 (6 bases). The CDR3 sequence is 14 residues long. From germline, CDR1 is LNHDA and CDR2 SQIVND (reference sequence). The V gene lost 5 bases and the J gene lost 5 bases, with 15 bases spanning the gap. The CDR3 sequence: CASSPTIGGETQYF. Written as DNA, the CDR3 is TGTGCCAGTAGTCCCACAATCGGAGGGGAGACCCAGTACTTC.

The genes are TRBV5-1 and TRBJ2-1, with 9 bases matching TRBD2. The CDR3 sequence is 15 residues long. V lost 2 bases, J lost 5 bases, and 5 bases stayed unmatched. Germline V lookup: CDR1 SGHRS, CDR2 YFSETQ. This chain's CDR3 is CASSFLAGQDNEQFF. CDR3 DNA: TGCGCCAGCAGCTTCCTAGCGGGACAAGACAATGAGCAGTTCTTC.

This chain uses TRBV11-1 with TRBJ2-3, with unresolved D. The CDR3 length is 12 residues. From germline, CDR1 is SGHAT and CDR2 FQDESV (reference sequence). V was cut by 3 bases and J by 6 bases, with 7 bases left in between. This CDR3 reads CASSFAADTQYF. The CDR3 coding sequence is TGTGCCAGCAGCTTTGCTGCGGATACGCAGTATTTT.

This clone was seen a handful of times. J is TRBJ2-7 and V is TRBV14; D is uncertain. Germline CDR1 is SGHDN and CDR2 is FVKESK. V lost 4 bases and J lost 5, with 12 bases in between. The CDR3 runs 13 residues. CDR3 sequence: CASSPYLVHEQYF. CDR3 DNA: TGTGCCAGCAGCCCCTATCTAGTGCACGAGCAGTACTTC.

Details on this clone: Its ends do not fully match the called genes, so a read error is possible. The chain uses TRBV5-1 and TRBJ2-3, with TRBD1 matching 9 bases. From germline, CDR1 is SGHRS and CDR2 YFSETQ. This CDR3 has 14 amino acids. In nucleotides, the CDR3 is TGCGCCAGCAGCTTGGCCGGACAGGGGAGTAGTGAGAATTTT. It is translated as CASSLAGQGSSENF.

There are a few counts of this clone. The chain employs TRBV4-2 and TRBJ2-1; 11 bases are shared with TRBD1. The ends lost 3 bases at V and 8 bases at J; junction bases unmatched: 9. CDR1 LGHNA and CDR2 YNFKEQ come from the germline V gene. The CDR3 has 16 residues. The CDR3 DNA reads as TGTGCCAGCAGCCAGGCCGGGACAGGGGGGAAGGATGAGCAGTTCTTC. Translating gives CASSQAGTGGKDEQFF.

The chain has TRBV30 and TRBJ2-7; weak D call: TRBD1 (6 bases). CDR3 length equals 13 residues. Germline CDR1 is GTSNPN and CDR2 is SVGIG (reference sequence). The V and J ends lost 7 bases and 3 bases respectively, with 16 bases between them. This chain's CDR3 is CASSGTTDYEQYF. In nucleotides, the CDR3 is TGTGCCTCCTCAGGGACAACTGACTACGAGCAGTACTTC.

J is TRBJ2-2 and V is TRBV6-1; possibly TRBD1 for D (5 bases). V was trimmed by 2 bases and J by 6 bases, leaving 10 bases between them. The CDR3 loop spans 14 amino acids. Germline CDR1 MNHNS, CDR2 SASEGT. The CDR3 here is CASSESSRAGELFF. The CDR3 bases are TGTGCCAGCAGTGAATCATCCAGGGCCGGGGAGCTGTTTTTT.

This clone occurred once. The chain combines TRBV29-1 with TRBJ1-1; D gene uncertain. The V gene lost 6 bases and the J gene lost 9 bases, with 14 bases spanning the gap. Germline-derived CDR1 and CDR2 are SQVTM and ANQGSEA. The CDR3 length is 11 residues. The CDR3 nucleotides are TGCAGCGTGGAATACCGGGGAAAAGCTTTCTTT. Residues: CSVEYRGKAFF.

The V and J genes are TRBV28 and TRBJ1-1; TRBD1 aligns across 7 bases. V lost 5 bases, J lost 0 bases, and 12 bases stayed unmatched. Per the germline V gene, CDR1 is MDHEN and CDR2 is SYDVKM. This CDR3 contains 17 residues. The CDR3 DNA is TGTGCCAGCAGTCACTACAGGGGCGAATACATGAACACTGAAGCTTTCTTT. Protein: CASSHYRGEYMNTEAFF. Looking up the rest from reference TRBV28 and TRBJ1-1 gives the full variable domain: DVKVTQSSRYLVKRTGEKVFLECVQDMDHENMFWYRQDPGLGLRLIYFSYDVKMKEKGDIPEGYSVSREKKERFSLILESASTNQTSMYLCASSHYRGEYMNTEAFFGQGTRLTVV.

The chain carries TRBV6-6 and TRBJ1-1, with 8 bases that match TRBD1. Trimming at V came to 5 bases and at J to 0 bases, leaving 5 bases not matched to a gene. The germline V gene encodes CDR1 MNHNY and CDR2 SVGAGI (reference sequence). The CDR3 spans 15 residues. The CDR3: CASSPGQGMNTEAFF. The CDR3 region has the DNA TGTGCCAGCAGTCCTGGACAGGGAATGAACACTGAAGCTTTCTTT.

This rearrangement joins TRBV19 to TRBJ2-1, with TRBD2 as a possible D gene (6 bases). Germline V gene lookup returns CDR1 LNHDA and CDR2 SQIVND (reference sequence). The V and J ends lost 5 bases and 6 bases respectively, with 20 bases between them. This CDR3 is 16 amino acids long. CDR3 residues: CASSPTGLAKINEQFF. The CDR3, as DNA: TGTGCCAGTAGTCCCACCGGGCTAGCGAAAATCAATGAGCAGTTCTTC.

The sample holds one count of this clone. This rearrangement joins TRBV4-3 to TRBJ1-4; D possibly corresponds to TRBD1 (6 bases). The CDR3 is 15 residues long. V gave up 0 bases and J gave up 2 bases, with 7 bases separating them. Germline CDR1 reads LGHNA; CDR2 reads YSLEER. The CDR3 is CASSQDGGTNEKLFF. The DNA of the CDR3 is TGCGCCAGCAGCCAAGATGGGGGCACTAATGAAAAACTGTTTTTT.

This clone was counted between two and nine times. This chain joins TRBV7-6 and TRBJ1-1, with 8 bases lining up with TRBD1. The CDR3 loop spans 17 amino acids. CDR1 and CDR2 (germline): SGHVS, FNYEAQ. V shed 5 bases and J 4 bases; nucleotides not matched to a gene: 15. CDR3 DNA sequence: TGTGCCAGCAGCCTCGCCAGAGCCGGGACAGGAATCACTGAAGCTTTCTTT. Translating it yields CASSLARAGTGITEAFF. The variable domain in full, completed from reference TRBV7-6 and TRBJ1-1, reads GAGVSQSPRYKVTKRGQDVALRCDPISGHVSLYWYRQALGQGPEFLTYFNYEAQQDKSGLPNDRFSAERPEGSISTLTIQRTEQRDSAMYRCASSLARAGTGITEAFFGQGTRLTVV.

The V call is TRBV27, the J call TRBJ2-5, with 7 positions matching TRBD1. Trimming at V came to 8 bases and at J to 2 bases, leaving 11 bases not matched to a gene. Germline lookup yields CDR1 MNHEY and CDR2 SMNVEV (reference sequence). The CDR3 is 15 amino acids. The DNA of the CDR3 is TGTGCCAGCTCTCCGGGACAGAAAATTCAAGAGACCCAGTACTTC. Protein sequence: CASSPGQKIQETQYF.

V and J are TRBV7-2 and TRBJ2-7, with a weak D call TRBD2 (5 bases). Trimming removed 1 base from V and 3 bases from J, with 19 bases in between. This CDR3 contains 17 residues. Germline V CDR1 and CDR2: SGHTA, FQGNSA. This chain's CDR3 is CASSLGASPGLHYEQYF. As DNA, the CDR3 is TGTGCCAGCAGCTTAGGGGCCTCCCCCGGACTCCACTACGAGCAGTACTTC. Filled out from reference TRBV7-2 and TRBJ2-7, the complete variable domain reads GAGVSQSPSNKVTEKGKDVELRCDPISGHTALYWYRQSLGQGLEFLIYFQGNSAPDKSGLPSDRFSAERTGGSVSTLTIQRTQQEDSAVYLCASSLGASPGLHYEQYFGPGTRLTVT.

V gene TRBV5-1 combines with J gene TRBJ1-1; TRBD1 agrees at 7 bases. Germline loops: CDR1 SGHRS, CDR2 YFSETQ. This CDR3 is built from 13 residues. V dropped 1 base and J dropped 8; count of bases not matched to a gene: 5. CDR3 residues: CASSLRQGQEAFF. The CDR3 bases are TGCGCCAGCAGCTTGAGACAGGGCCAAGAAGCTTTCTTT.

This clone has more than one count but fewer than ten. V is TRBV19 and J is TRBJ2-6, with 7 bases that match TRBD1. This CDR3 is built from 15 residues. V shed 4 bases, J shed 2 bases, and the junction held 2 bases outside the gene matches. CDR1 is LNHDA and CDR2 is SQIVND in the germline V gene (reference sequence). The CDR3 loop reads CASSTDRAGANVLTF. In nucleotides, the CDR3 is TGTGCCAGTAGTACTGACAGGGCTGGGGCCAACGTCCTGACTTTC.

The V call is TRBV25-1, the J call TRBJ2-5; D uncertain. V was trimmed by 3 bases and J by 0 bases, leaving 14 bases between them. Germline V gives CDR1 MGHDK, CDR2 SYGVNS. This CDR3 is built from 16 residues. The CDR3 nucleotides read TGTGCCAGCAGTGATTTCAAGCGAGAAAACCAAGAGACCCAGTACTTC. It is translated as CASSDFKRENQETQYF.

This clone is a singleton in its sample. V usage is TRBV28 and J usage is TRBJ2-3; 8 positions agree with TRBD2. Trimming took 6 bases from V and 2 from J; bases not matched to a gene: 4. The germline V gene has CDR1 MDHEN and CDR2 SYDVKM. CDR3 length: 14 residues. CDR3 coding DNA: TGTGCCAGCAGGGTGACTAGCGCCACAGATACGCAGTATTTT. The encoded protein is CASRVTSATDTQYF.

Here the CDR3 DNA reads TGTGCTACCGGGACTAGGCCTACCTACGAGCAGTACTTC. Translated, it gives CATGTRPTYEQYF. The chain is built from TRBV30 and TRBJ2-7; TRBD2 matches 8 bases. Germline CDR1 and CDR2: GTSNPN and SVGIG (reference sequence). The length of the CDR3 is 13 residues.